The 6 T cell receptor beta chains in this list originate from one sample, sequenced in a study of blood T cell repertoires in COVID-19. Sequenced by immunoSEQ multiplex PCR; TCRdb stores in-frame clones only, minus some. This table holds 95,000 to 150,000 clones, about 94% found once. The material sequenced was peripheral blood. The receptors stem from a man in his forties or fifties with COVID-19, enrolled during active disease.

The CDR3 here is CASSVDGTTDTDTQYF. The CDR3 bases are TGTGCCAGCAGCGTAGATGGGACTACAGACACAGATACGCAGTATTTT. V and J are TRBV9 and TRBJ2-3, with 7 bases fitting TRBD2. Germline loops: CDR1 SGDLS, CDR2 YYNGEE. The CDR3 extends over 16 amino acids. With V trimmed by 0 bases and J by 2 bases, 6 bases remained unmatched.

CDR3 in amino acids: CASSPKGLFTYEQYF. CDR3 DNA sequence: TGTGCCAGCAGCCCTAAGGGACTCTTTACCTACGAGCAGTACTTC. The chain has TRBV5-6 and TRBJ2-7; the D gene is possibly TRBD2 (6 bases). Trimming removed 4 bases at V and 2 bases at J, with 16 bases between. The CDR3 runs to 15 residues. Germline lookup yields CDR1 SGHDT and CDR2 YYEEEE.

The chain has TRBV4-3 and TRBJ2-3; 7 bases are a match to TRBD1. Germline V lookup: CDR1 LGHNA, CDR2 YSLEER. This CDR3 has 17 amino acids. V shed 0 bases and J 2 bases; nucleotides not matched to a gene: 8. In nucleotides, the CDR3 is TGCGCCAGCAGCCAAGATCTGAGGGGACAGATCACAGATACGCAGTATTTT. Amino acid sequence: CASSQDLRGQITDTQYF.

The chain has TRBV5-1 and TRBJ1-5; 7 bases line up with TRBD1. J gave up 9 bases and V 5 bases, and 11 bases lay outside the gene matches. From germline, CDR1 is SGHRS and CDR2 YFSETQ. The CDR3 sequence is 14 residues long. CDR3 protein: CASRVDRGLSPQHF. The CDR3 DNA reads TGCGCCAGCAGGGTGGATAGGGGGCTTTCGCCCCAGCATTTT.

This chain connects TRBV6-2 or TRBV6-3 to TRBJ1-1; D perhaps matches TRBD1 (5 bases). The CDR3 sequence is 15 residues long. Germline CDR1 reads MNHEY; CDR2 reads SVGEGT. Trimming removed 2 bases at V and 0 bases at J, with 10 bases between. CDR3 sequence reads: CASSYRQGLNTEAFF. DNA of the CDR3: TGTGCCAGCAGTTACCGGCAGGGCCTGAACACTGAAGCTTTCTTT.

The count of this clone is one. The CDR3: CASSSGRQGKNYGYTF. In DNA, the CDR3 is TGTGCCAGCAGCTCCGGGAGACAGGGTAAGAACTATGGCTACACCTTC. V gene TRBV7-6 combines with J gene TRBJ1-2; 7 bases agree with TRBD1. With V trimmed by 4 bases and J by 2 bases, 10 bases remained unmatched. The CDR3 length is 16 residues. CDR1 and CDR2 (germline): SGHVS, FNYEAQ.